The 26 T cell receptor beta chains below come from one sample, sequenced in a study of blood T cell repertoires in COVID-19. Clones were sequenced by immunoSEQ multiplex PCR, and TCRdb holds only the in-frame ones, with some missing. Counted here are around 100,000 clones, 75% to 95% occurring once; the ten biggest clones make up less than 5.5%. Sequencing was performed on peripheral blood. The receptor set was obtained from a young man with acute or convalescent COVID-19.

The J gene is TRBJ1-1, the V gene TRBV2; D not resolved. Per germline, CDR1 SNHLY and CDR2 FYNNEI. V was pared by 7 bases and J by 0 bases, with 9 bases between. The CDR3 covers 13 residues. The CDR3 protein is CASTGKMNTEAFF. In nucleotides, the CDR3 is TGTGCCAGCACCGGGAAGATGAACACTGAAGCTTTCTTT.

This rearrangement joins TRBV5-6 to TRBJ2-7; D is possibly TRBD1 (6 bases). The CDR3 runs 14 residues. CDR1 SGHDT and CDR2 YYEEEE come from the germline V gene. Between the trimmed V and J ends, which lost 3 bases and 3 bases, there was a span of 13 bases. The CDR3 DNA reads as TGTGCCAGCAGCTCGGTCAGGGGTCACTACGAGCAGTACTTC. It translates to CASSSVRGHYEQYF.

This sequence joins TRBV13 and TRBJ2-7; the D gene is possibly TRBD2 (6 bases). Germline V gene sequence: CDR1 PRHDT, CDR2 FYEKMQ (reference sequence). This CDR3 comprises 17 residues. The germline V and J ends were trimmed by 5 bases and 7 bases, with 27 bases remaining between them. CDR3 loop: CASSPQAGKERKAEQYF. The CDR3 DNA reads as TGTGCCAGCAGCCCCCAGGCGGGGAAGGAGAGGAAAGCGGAGCAGTACTTC. The full variable domain, with the rest looked up from reference TRBV13 and TRBJ2-7, is AAGVIQSPRHLIKEKRETATLKCYPIPRHDTVYWYQQGPGQDPQFLISFYEKMQSDKGSIPDRFSAQQFSDYHSELNMSSLELGDSALYFCASSPQAGKERKAEQYFGPGTRLTVT.

The genes are TRBV10-3 and TRBJ1-1; D unclear. V shed 8 bases and J shed 5 bases, with 15 bases lying between them. Germline V CDR1 and CDR2: ENHRY, SYGVKD. The CDR3 is 13 amino acids. This CDR3 reads CAIREGSGTEAFF. Written as DNA, the CDR3 is TGTGCCATCCGAGAAGGATCGGGAACTGAAGCTTTCTTT.

The rearrangement uses TRBV18 and TRBJ2-1; TRBD1 matches 8 bases. CDR1 KGHSH and CDR2 LQKENI come from the germline V gene. With 4 bases clipped from V and 7 bases from J, the junction kept 9 bases outside the gene matches. The CDR3 has 15 residues. CDR3 nucleotides: TGTGCCAGCTCACGGACAGGGCTCGGGTGGAATGAGCAGTTCTTC. Residues: CASSRTGLGWNEQFF.

V is TRBV9 and J is TRBJ2-1, with D possibly being TRBD2 (6 bases). V lost 3 bases, J lost 4 bases, and 11 bases lay in between. The germline V gene encodes CDR1 SGDLS and CDR2 YYNGEE. The CDR3 runs 14 residues. CDR3 sequence (DNA): TGTGCCAGCAGCGCGGGAGTTCGGTACAATGAGCAGTTCTTC. Residues: CASSAGVRYNEQFF. Filled out from reference TRBV9 and TRBJ2-1, the complete variable domain reads DSGVTQTPKHLITATGQRVTLRCSPRSGDLSVYWYQQSLDQGLQFLIQYYNGEERAKGNILERFSAQQFPDLHSELNLSSLELGDSALYFCASSAGVRYNEQFFGPGTRLTVL.

The gene calls are TRBV3-1 (or the pseudogene TRBV3-2) and TRBJ1-4, with D possibly matching TRBD1 (5 bases). Germline CDR1 and CDR2: LGHDT and YNNKEL (reference sequence). With 1 base removed from V and 7 bases from J, the gap between germline ends came to 13 bases. This CDR3 comprises 15 residues. The CDR3, as DNA: TGTGCCAGCAGCCAAGTCCTCGGGGGGGGTGAAAAACTGTTTTTT. Its protein is CASSQVLGGGEKLFF.

The CDR3 DNA sequence: TGTGCCAGCACGGGTAGGGGACTAGCGCGAACCGGGGAGCTGTTTTTT. As protein: CASTGRGLARTGELFF. V gene TRBV25-1 combines with J gene TRBJ2-2; 10 nucleotides agree with TRBD2. Trimming took 7 bases from V and 5 from J; bases not matched to a gene: 10. Per the germline V gene, CDR1 is MGHDK and CDR2 is SYGVNS. The length of the CDR3 is 16 residues.

V is TRBV19 and J is TRBJ2-4, with a weak D call TRBD1 (6 bases). Trimming stripped 6 bases from V and 14 bases from J, with 26 bases between. Germline V lookup: CDR1 LNHDA, CDR2 SQIVND (reference sequence). The CDR3 runs to 15 residues. This CDR3 reads CASSETATGSALEYF. In DNA, the CDR3 is TGTGCCAGTAGCGAGACTGCCACAGGGTCGGCTTTAGAGTACTTC.

The rearrangement links TRBV3-1 (or the pseudogene TRBV3-2) to TRBJ1-6; no definite D call. Germline V lookup: CDR1 LGHDT, CDR2 YNNKEL (reference sequence). The CDR3 totals 16 residues. Trimming shortened V by 0 bases and J by 5 bases, and 11 bases separated the two germline ends. The CDR3 sequence: CASSQEAATNNSPLHF. The DNA for the CDR3 is TGTGCCAGCAGCCAAGAGGCAGCTACTAATAATTCACCCCTCCACTTT.

With regard to this clone: The same CDR3 also results from other DNA sequences found in this sample. The V call is TRBV19, the J call TRBJ1-3, with TRBD1 matching 7 bases. CDR1 is LNHDA, CDR2 SQIVND, per germline (reference sequence). The CDR3 is made up of 14 amino acids. V gave up 5 bases and J gave up 1 base; unmatched junction bases: 2. CDR3 sequence: CASSPGGSGNTIYF. CDR3 nucleotides: TGTGCCAGTAGTCCAGGGGGATCTGGAAACACCATATATTTT.

The chain couples TRBV12-5 to TRBJ1-5; D is uncertain. Germline values: CDR1 LGHNT, CDR2 FRNRAP. V gave up 5 bases and J gave up 5 bases, with 4 bases separating them. The CDR3 sequence is 11 residues long. The CDR3 here is CASGPHQPQHF. CDR3 bases: TGTGCTAGTGGTCCTCATCAGCCCCAGCATTTT.

CDR3 DNA: TGTGCCAGTAGTATAGACCTTAGACTAGCGGGGTTTAATGAGCAGTTCTTC. Amino acid sequence: CASSIDLRLAGFNEQFF. V usage is TRBV19 and J usage is TRBJ2-1; 11 bases align to TRBD2. Per the germline V gene, CDR1 is LNHDA and CDR2 is SQIVND (reference sequence). The CDR3 runs to 17 residues. V trimming: 0 bases; J trimming: 7 bases; junction bases outside the gene matches: 8. Using reference TRBV19 and TRBJ2-1 for the parts outside the CDR3, the full variable domain is DGGITQSPKYLFRKEGQNVTLSCEQNLNHDAMYWYRQDPGQGLRLIYYSQIVNDFQKGDIAEGYSVSREKKESFPLTVTSAQKNPTAFYLCASSIDLRLAGFNEQFFGPGTRLTVL.

The J gene is TRBJ2-3, the V gene TRBV24-1; the D is unclear. Germline assignment: CDR1 KGHDR and CDR2 SFDVKD. V was shortened by 6 bases and J by 2 bases, with 2 bases between the two germline ends. The CDR3 is 11 residues long. The CDR3: CATSLTDTQYF. The DNA of the CDR3 is TGTGCCACCAGTCTCACAGATACGCAGTATTTT.

The chain recombines TRBV27 with TRBJ2-2; maybe TRBD2 (6 bases). The V end was cut by 3 bases, the J end by 3 bases, with 11 bases between. The CDR3 loop spans 15 amino acids. In germline, CDR1 is MNHEY, CDR2 SMNVEV (reference sequence). The CDR3 spells CASSFRDSDTGELFF. The CDR3 coding sequence is TGTGCCAGCAGTTTCCGGGACTCAGACACCGGGGAGCTGTTTTTT.

V gene TRBV3-1 (or the pseudogene TRBV3-2) combines with J gene TRBJ1-3, with D maybe TRBD1 (5 bases). V dropped 4 bases and J dropped 2 bases, with 12 bases sitting between them. This CDR3 contains 15 residues. Germline V CDR1 and CDR2: LGHDT, YNNKEL (reference sequence). The CDR3 spells CASSRGVGTGNTIYF. The CDR3 nucleotides are TGTGCCAGCAGCCGGGGGGTCGGGACTGGAAACACCATATATTTT.

CDR3: CASSPAGVDNSPLHF. The CDR3 DNA is TGTGCCAGTAGTCCCGCGGGAGTAGATAATTCACCCCTCCACTTT. The chain carries TRBV19 and TRBJ1-6; D gene ambiguous. Per the germline V gene, CDR1 is LNHDA and CDR2 is SQIVND (reference sequence). V was trimmed by 5 bases and J by 5 bases, leaving 13 bases between them. This CDR3 is 15 amino acids long.

In nucleotides, the CDR3 is TGTGCCAGCAGCTTCGGGGGCGGGAGGCCCACAGATACGCAGTATTTT. This sequence encodes CASSFGGGRPTDTQYF. This chain links TRBV13 with TRBJ2-3; 8 bases agree with TRBD2. V shed 3 bases and J 2 bases; nucleotides not matched to a gene: 7. Germline CDR1 is PRHDT and CDR2 is FYEKMQ (reference sequence). This CDR3 region has 16 residues.

The rearrangement uses TRBV19 and TRBJ2-5; 9 nucleotides line up with TRBD2. This CDR3 has 15 amino acids. The germline CDR1 and CDR2 sequences are LNHDA and SQIVND (reference sequence). V lost 1 base to trimming and J lost 1 base; unmatched junction nucleotides: 1. The CDR3 DNA follows: TGTGCCAGTAGTATAGGCGGGAGGGTCCAAGAGACCCAGTACTTC. Residues: CASSIGGRVQETQYF.

The chain uses TRBV30 and TRBJ1-2, with 8 bases that match TRBD1. CDR3 size: 15 residues. Germline V gene lookup returns CDR1 GTSNPN and CDR2 SVGIG (reference sequence). V dropped 2 bases and J dropped 3; count of bases not matched to a gene: 8. The DNA for the CDR3 is TGTGCCTGGAGTTACGACAGGGGAAGCCACTATGGCTACACCTTC. The encoded protein is CAWSYDRGSHYGYTF.

The rearrangement links TRBV29-1 to TRBJ2-3, with D uncertain. The CDR3 sequence is 13 residues long. From germline, CDR1 is SQVTM and CDR2 ANQGSEA. Trimming shortened V by 3 bases and J by 1 base, and 8 bases separated the two germline ends. Here the CDR3 reads CSVDVRGTDTQYF. CDR3 DNA: TGCAGCGTTGACGTTCGGGGCACAGATACGCAGTATTTT.

The chain couples TRBV15 to TRBJ1-2, with a weak D call TRBD1 (5 bases). V was cut by 0 bases and J by 0 bases, with 14 bases left in between. The CDR3 sequence is 17 residues long. Germline values: CDR1 LNHNV, CDR2 YYDKDF (reference sequence). The CDR3 nucleotides are TGTGCCACCAGCAGAGATCATGTACAGGCGACTAACTATGGCTACACCTTC. Translated, it gives CATSRDHVQATNYGYTF.

The V call is TRBV7-8, the J call TRBJ1-5; D not resolved. V shed 5 bases and J shed 6 bases, with 8 bases lying between them. Germline V gene data show CDR1 as SGHVS and CDR2 as FQNEAQ. CDR3 size: 12 residues. The CDR3 DNA reads TGTGCCAGCAGCCCGTTCGGTCAGCCCCAGCATTTT. The encoded protein is CASSPFGQPQHF.

The gene calls are TRBV27 and TRBJ2-1; 12 bases are a match to TRBD2. The CDR3 runs to 15 residues. Germline values: CDR1 MNHEY, CDR2 SMNVEV (reference sequence). Losses at the gene ends were 5 bases for V and 4 bases for J; bases not matched to a gene: 3. The CDR3 DNA reads as TGTGCCAGCAGTCCCGGGACTAGCGGGTACAATGAGCAGTTCTTC. Residues: CASSPGTSGYNEQFF.

The chain recombines TRBV7-8 with TRBJ2-3; D might be TRBD2 (6 bases). Germline CDR1 is SGHVS and CDR2 is FQNEAQ. The CDR3 has 14 residues. Trimming shortened V by 5 bases and J by 11 bases, and 20 bases separated the two germline ends. The CDR3 loop is CASSPGSGDSQQYF. The CDR3 DNA follows: TGTGCCAGCAGCCCCGGGAGTGGAGATTCCCAGCAGTATTTT.

V gene TRBV9 combines with J gene TRBJ1-6, with D unresolved. The germline V gene has CDR1 SGDLS and CDR2 YYNGEE. The CDR3 contains 15 residues. Trimming pared 6 bases from V and 0 bases from J, leaving 10 bases between. In DNA, the CDR3 is TGTGCCAGCACGCCGGGAAGCTCCTATAATTCACCCCTCCACTTT. Its translation is CASTPGSSYNSPLHF.